This T cell receptor beta chain was retrieved from a study of cytomegalovirus exposure and HLA in healthy donors. The V end was cut by 5 bases, the J end by 1 base, with 11 bases between. This CDR3 has 14 amino acids. Per the germline V gene, CDR1 is MNHNS and CDR2 is SASEGT. It was with 60 Vbeta and 13 Jbeta primers that the PCR ran. The table came from immunoSEQ multiplex PCR; TCRdb's copy has only in-frame clones and leaves some out. This sample has 50,000 to 70,000 clones; roughly two thirds occur once, and the top ten carry around 2.7%. The receptor was derived from a man aged 30 to 39 in good health and CMV-seronegative. The chain employs TRBV6-1 and TRBJ2-5, with D perhaps TRBD1 (5 bases). The sequenced sample consisted of PBMCs. In DNA, the CDR3 is TGTGCCAGCAGTCCCACAGGATTCCAAGAGACCCAGTACTTC. This encodes CASSPTGFQETQYF.